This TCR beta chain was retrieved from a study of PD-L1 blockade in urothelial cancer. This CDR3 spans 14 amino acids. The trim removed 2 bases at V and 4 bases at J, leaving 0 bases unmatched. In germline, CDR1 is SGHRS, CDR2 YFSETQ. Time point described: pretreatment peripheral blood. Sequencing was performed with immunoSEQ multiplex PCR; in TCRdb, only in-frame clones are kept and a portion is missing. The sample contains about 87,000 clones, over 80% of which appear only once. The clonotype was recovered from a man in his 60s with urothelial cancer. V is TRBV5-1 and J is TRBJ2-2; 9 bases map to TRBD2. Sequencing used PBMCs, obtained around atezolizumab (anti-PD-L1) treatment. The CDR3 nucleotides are TGCGCCAGCAGCTTTAGCGGGAGCACCGGGGAGCTGTTTTTT. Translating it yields CASSFSGSTGELFF.